This T cell receptor (beta chain) is drawn from a study of cytomegalovirus exposure and HLA in healthy donors. Study results and limitations: Reported results showed that the classifier diagnosed cytomegalovirus status with high specificity and sensitivity.

The primer mix had 60 Vbeta and 13 Jbeta primers. Using immunoSEQ multiplex PCR, the repertoire was profiled, and TCRdb retains in-frame clones only, with some absent. This sample carries 100,000 to 150,000 clones, approximately 85% of them seen once, and the ten largest clones take around 1.7%. The germline V gene encodes CDR1 LNHDA and CDR2 SQIVND (reference sequence). The CDR3 length is 14 residues. V lost 6 bases and J lost 3, with 12 bases in between. With regard to this clone: Antigen unknown.

The chain joins TRBV19 to TRBJ1-3; D remains unclear. The sequence was collected from a boy younger than 18 in good health and CMV-seronegative. Sequencing used PBMCs. The CDR3 DNA sequence: TGTGCCAGTAGGACTACGGGTCTTGGAAACACCATATATTTT. Encoded protein: CASRTTGLGNTIYF.